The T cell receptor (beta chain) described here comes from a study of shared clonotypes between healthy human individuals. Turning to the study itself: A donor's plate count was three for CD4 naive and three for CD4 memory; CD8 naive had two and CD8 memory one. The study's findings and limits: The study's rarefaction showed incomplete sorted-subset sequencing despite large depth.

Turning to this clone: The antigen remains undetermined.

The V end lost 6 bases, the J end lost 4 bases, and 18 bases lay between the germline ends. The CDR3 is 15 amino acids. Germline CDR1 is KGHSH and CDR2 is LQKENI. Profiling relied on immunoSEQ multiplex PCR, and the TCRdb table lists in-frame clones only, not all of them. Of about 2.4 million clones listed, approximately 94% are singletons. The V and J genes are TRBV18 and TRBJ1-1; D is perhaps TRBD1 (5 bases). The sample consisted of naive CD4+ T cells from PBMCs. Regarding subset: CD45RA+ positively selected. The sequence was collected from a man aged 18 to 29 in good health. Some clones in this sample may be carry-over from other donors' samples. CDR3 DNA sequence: TGTGCCAGCTCCCCCGAACAGGTCTTGGCCACTGAAGCTTTCTTT. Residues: CASSPEQVLATEAFF.